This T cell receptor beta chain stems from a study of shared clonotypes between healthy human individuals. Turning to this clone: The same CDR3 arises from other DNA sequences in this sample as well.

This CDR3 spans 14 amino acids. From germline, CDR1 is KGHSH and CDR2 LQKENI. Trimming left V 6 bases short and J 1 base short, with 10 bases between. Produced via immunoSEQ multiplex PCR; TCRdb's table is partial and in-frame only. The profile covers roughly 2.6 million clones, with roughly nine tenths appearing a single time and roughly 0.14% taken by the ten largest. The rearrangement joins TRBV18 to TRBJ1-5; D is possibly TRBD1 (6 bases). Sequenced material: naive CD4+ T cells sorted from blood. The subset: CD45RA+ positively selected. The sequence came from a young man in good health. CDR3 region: CASSPQGSNQPQHF. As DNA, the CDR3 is TGTGCCAGCTCGCCCCAGGGGAGCAATCAGCCCCAGCATTTT.